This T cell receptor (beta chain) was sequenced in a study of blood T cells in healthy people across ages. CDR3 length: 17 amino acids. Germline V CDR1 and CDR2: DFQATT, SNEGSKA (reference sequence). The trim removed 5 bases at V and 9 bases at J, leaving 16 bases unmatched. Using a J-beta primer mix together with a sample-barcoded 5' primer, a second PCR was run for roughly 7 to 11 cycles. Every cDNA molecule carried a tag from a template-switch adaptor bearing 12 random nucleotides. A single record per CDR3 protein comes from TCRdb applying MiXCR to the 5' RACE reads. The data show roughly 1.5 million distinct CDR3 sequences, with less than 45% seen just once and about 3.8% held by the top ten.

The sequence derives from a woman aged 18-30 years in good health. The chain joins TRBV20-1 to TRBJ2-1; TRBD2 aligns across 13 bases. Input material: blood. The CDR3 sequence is CSASGTSGTLRFGEQFF. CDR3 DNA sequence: TGCAGTGCTTCCGGGACTAGCGGGACTTTAAGGTTCGGTGAGCAGTTCTTC.